The 9 T cell receptor beta chains below were found in one sample sequenced in a study of OX40 agonist ivuxolimab in advanced cancers. Generated by immunoSEQ multiplex PCR, the TCRdb table keeps only in-frame clones and is missing some. Of 41,000 or so clones in the sample, about 90% were seen once. Sequenced here: CD4+ or CD8+ T cells sorted from blood, sampled in a trial of the OX40 agonist ivuxolimab. These receptors were taken from an adult with an advanced solid tumor such as melanoma, head and neck, liver or kidney cancer.

This clone appeared once. This chain uses TRBV11-3 with TRBJ2-1; D perhaps matches TRBD2 (5 bases). The V gene's germline CDR1 is SGHNT and CDR2 YENEEA. Trimming left V 1 base short and J 4 bases short, with 8 bases between. The CDR3 has 14 amino acids. The DNA of the CDR3 is TGTGCCAGCAGCTTAGGGACTGTGTACAATGAGCAGTTCTTC. Protein: CASSLGTVYNEQFF.

The chain joins TRBV7-9 to TRBJ1-4; D is undetermined. This CDR3 has 15 amino acids. V dropped 2 bases and J dropped 5 bases, with 12 bases sitting between them. Germline V gene lookup returns CDR1 SEHNR and CDR2 FQNEAQ (reference sequence). CDR3 amino acids: CASSLRLSSNEKLFF. The DNA of the CDR3 is TGTGCCAGCAGCTTACGTCTCAGCTCCAATGAAAAACTGTTTTTT.

The chain is built from TRBV5-4 and TRBJ2-3; D is undetermined. This CDR3 is built from 13 residues. Germline CDR1 SGHNT, CDR2 YYREEE (reference sequence). Trimming pared 0 bases from V and 9 bases from J, leaving 11 bases between. This CDR3 is CASSLDALITQYF. CDR3 bases: TGTGCCAGCAGCTTGGATGCGCTAATAACGCAGTATTTT.

The chain employs TRBV28 and TRBJ2-1, with TRBD2 matching over 12 bases. This CDR3 contains 14 residues. The trim removed 5 bases at V and 6 bases at J, leaving 2 bases unmatched. CDR1 MDHEN and CDR2 SYDVKM come from the germline V gene. Here the CDR3 DNA reads TGTGCCAGCAGTCTAGCGGGAGGGGGCAATGAGCAGTTCTTC. Translating gives CASSLAGGGNEQFF.

The genes are TRBV11-3 and TRBJ2-1; 8 bases align to TRBD1. Looked up from germline, CDR1 is SGHNT and CDR2 is YENEEA. This CDR3 contains 14 residues. Losses at the gene ends were 7 bases for V and 4 bases for J; bases not matched to a gene: 6. In DNA, the CDR3 is TGTGCCAGCACTTTGGGGGACAGGTACAATGAGCAGTTCTTC. This sequence encodes CASTLGDRYNEQFF.

The chain uses TRBV7-9 and TRBJ1-1, with TRBD1 matching over 9 bases. V shed 5 bases, J shed 4 bases, and the junction held 8 bases outside the gene matches. Per germline, CDR1 SEHNR and CDR2 FQNEAQ (reference sequence). The length of the CDR3 is 15 residues. CDR3 in DNA: TGTGCCAGCAGCCTTCCGGGACAGGGTATCACTGAAGCTTTCTTT. It is translated as CASSLPGQGITEAFF.

The chain is built from TRBV27 and TRBJ2-7, with 10 bases that match TRBD2. V gave up 5 bases and J gave up 2 bases; unmatched junction bases: 6. Germline V gene data show CDR1 as MNHEY and CDR2 as SMNVEV (reference sequence). This CDR3 has 15 residues. CDR3: CASSLGLAAPYEQYF. The CDR3 region has the DNA TGTGCCAGCAGTCTAGGACTAGCGGCCCCCTACGAGCAGTACTTC.

The V call is TRBV18, the J call TRBJ2-3; D might be TRBD1 or TRBD2, each matching 5 bases. The V end was cut by 0 bases, the J end by 6 bases, with 10 bases between. Germline CDR1 reads KGHSH; CDR2 reads LQKENI. This CDR3 region has 14 residues. CDR3 loop: CASSPPGDGDTQYF. The CDR3 nucleotides read TGTGCCAGCTCACCACCGGGGGATGGGGATACGCAGTATTTT.

This clone is a singleton in its sample. The CDR3 reads CASSSRTGSREQYF. The DNA for the CDR3 is TGTGCCAGCAGTTCACGGACAGGGTCTAGGGAGCAGTACTTC. The chain links TRBV28 to TRBJ2-7; 8 nucleotides align to TRBD1. This CDR3 region has 14 residues. The trim removed 4 bases at V and 7 bases at J, leaving 9 bases unmatched. The germline CDR1 and CDR2 sequences are MDHEN and SYDVKM.